This TCR beta chain is drawn from a study of cytomegalovirus exposure and HLA in healthy donors. A multiplex PCR was run with 60 Vbeta primers and 13 Jbeta primers. Assay used: immunoSEQ multiplex PCR; TCRdb lists only in-frame clones, some missing. The data show some 130,000 clones, roughly 85% seen once. Of note for this clone: The antigen is not known.

This CDR3 is built from 12 residues. The germline CDR1 and CDR2 sequences are SQVTM and ANQGSEA. Trimming removed 1 base from V and 4 bases from J, with 7 bases in between. Study-wide results and limits: HLA restriction was apparent for most CMV-associated TCR beta chains in a later analysis. Prediction of most subjects' HLA-A and HLA-B alleles by TCR beta sequences was reportedly accurate.

The chain carries TRBV29-1 and TRBJ1-1, with D possibly matching TRBD1 (5 bases). The sample comprised PBMCs. This clonotype was obtained from a man between 35 and 55 years old in good health and CMV-seronegative. The DNA of the CDR3 is TGCAGCGTTGAAGCGGGGGTCACTGAAGCTTTCTTT. It translates to CSVEAGVTEAFF.